Sequencing of this T cell receptor (beta chain) was carried out in a study of CD8 T cells in ankylosing spondylitis. The study, taken as a whole, reports: A TCR beta motif of several highly homologous variants seemed to mark ankylosing spondylitis blood.

Between the trimmed V and J ends, which lost 8 bases and 7 bases, there was a span of 26 bases. Germline V gives CDR1 LNHDA, CDR2 SQIVND (reference sequence). The CDR3 has 17 amino acids. TCRdb ran MiXCR on the 5' RACE reads and lists one entry per CDR3 protein. The sample records 100,000 to 150,000 distinct CDR3 sequences, under 20% being singletons. This clonotype was counted only a few times. Its antigen is unidentified. The receptor was isolated from a male donor with ankylosing spondylitis. The sequencing sample was made of blood, either unsorted or a sorted T cell fraction (not recorded which). The chain links TRBV19 to TRBJ2-2, with D maybe TRBD2 (7 bases). CDR3 DNA: TGTGCCAGTGAAAGGGAGGGTCGGCAGGGGCCCGGCGGGGAGCTGTTTTTT. It is translated as CASEREGRQGPGGELFF.